The text below deals with one TCR beta chain. Antigen: not known. The data are from a study of blood T cells in healthy people across ages. Study-wide points: TCR beta diversity was tightly associated with the proportion of naive T cells. From one million sequenced T cells, diversity estimates were lower bounds.

Using a J-beta primer mix together with a sample-barcoded 5' primer, a second PCR was run for about 6 to 11 cycles. Every individual sample yielded 2.5 million or more paired-end reads (each containing CDR3). TCRdb analysed the 5' RACE reads with MiXCR anew, one entry per CDR3 protein. The sample contains about 650,000 distinct CDR3 sequences, about 30% of which appear only once. What was sequenced was blood. The clonotype comes from an elderly woman in good health.

CDR3 DNA: TGTGCCTGGAGTGTACGGGCAGGGGCCACGAATAGCAATCAGCCCCAGCATTTT. This codes for CAWSVRAGATNSNQPQHF. The chain has TRBV30 and TRBJ1-5; the D gene is possibly TRBD1 (6 bases). Between the trimmed V and J ends, which lost 0 bases and 0 bases, there was a span of 18 bases. CDR1 GTSNPN and CDR2 SVGIG come from the germline V gene (reference sequence). This CDR3 has 18 amino acids.